These 14 T cell receptor beta chains originate from one sample sequenced in a study of blood T cell repertoires in COVID-19. Data came from immunoSEQ multiplex PCR; TCRdb stores just in-frame clones and leaves some out. The data show about 140,000 clones, 70% to 80% seen once. The specimen sequenced was peripheral blood. These receptors were collected from an elderly woman with active or convalescent COVID-19.

The chain couples TRBV7-9 to TRBJ1-5; D is ambiguous. The CDR3 consists of 13 residues. Germline CDR1 SEHNR, CDR2 FQNEAQ (reference sequence). The ends were cut back, 3 bases at V and 11 bases at J, with 14 bases in the middle. The CDR3 nucleotides read TGTGCCAGCAGCTTTAGCGGGGAATCAGCCCAGCATTTT. As protein: CASSFSGESAQHF.

This chain links TRBV15 with TRBJ2-6; D might be TRBD1 (5 bases). This CDR3 has 16 amino acids. Germline lookup yields CDR1 LNHNV and CDR2 YYDKDF (reference sequence). Trimming removed 1 base at V and 0 bases at J, with 7 bases between. The CDR3 coding sequence is TGTGCCACCAGCAGAGCTAGGGGCTCTGGGGCCAACGTCCTGACTTTC. It encodes CATSRARGSGANVLTF.

This clone was counted a single time. This chain links TRBV2 with TRBJ2-5; 10 bases map to TRBD1. Germline V gives CDR1 SNHLY, CDR2 FYNNEI. J gave up 2 bases and V 4 bases, and 4 bases lay outside the gene matches. This CDR3 is built from 15 residues. CDR3 sequence: CASSADRGPQETQYF. DNA of the CDR3: TGTGCCAGCAGTGCCGACAGGGGGCCTCAAGAGACCCAGTACTTC.

The chain employs TRBV2 and TRBJ2-1, with 10 bases that match TRBD1. The trim removed 7 bases at V and 5 bases at J, leaving 8 bases unmatched. The CDR3 runs to 15 residues. Germline values: CDR1 SNHLY, CDR2 FYNNEI. The CDR3 reads CASITRTGGNNEQFF. As DNA, the CDR3 is TGTGCCAGCATAACCCGGACAGGGGGTAACAATGAGCAGTTCTTC.

The chain has TRBV10-3 and TRBJ2-1, with 8 bases identical to TRBD2. Germline V gene sequence: CDR1 ENHRY, CDR2 SYGVKD. The V gene end was trimmed by 3 bases and the J gene end by 2 bases; junction bases not matched to a gene: 3. CDR3 length equals 15 residues. This chain's CDR3 is CAISEPGGPYNEQFF. The CDR3 DNA follows: TGTGCCATCAGTGAACCGGGGGGGCCCTACAATGAGCAGTTCTTC.

In its sample, this clone was seen a few times. The rearrangement uses TRBV23-1 and TRBJ1-1; a possible D gene is TRBD1 (5 bases). TRBV23-1 is filed as an ORF, its function uncertain. V was pared by 8 bases and J by 3 bases, with 16 bases between. The CDR3 loop spans 14 amino acids. The CDR3 coding sequence is TGCGCCAGCCTTACCGGGGCGGGGGACACTGAAGCTTTCTTT. Translated, it gives CASLTGAGDTEAFF.

The chain combines TRBV19 with TRBJ1-2; 7 nucleotides align to TRBD1. This CDR3 is built from 15 residues. The germline V gene has CDR1 LNHDA and CDR2 SQIVND (reference sequence). Unmatched junction bases numbered 10, after V lost 5 bases and J lost 4 bases. The CDR3 reads CASSSNTGDPYGYTF. The CDR3 DNA is TGTGCCAGTAGTTCAAATACAGGGGATCCCTATGGCTACACCTTC.

This clone has only a few counts. The rearrangement joins TRBV19 to TRBJ1-2; TRBD1 matches 7 bases. Germline assignment: CDR1 LNHDA and CDR2 SQIVND (reference sequence). The CDR3 consists of 16 residues. The ends lost 9 bases at V and 4 bases at J; junction bases unmatched: 17. This chain's CDR3 is CASTPTGRGFTYGYTF. In DNA form, the CDR3 reads TGTGCCAGCACACCTACGGGCAGGGGGTTTACCTATGGCTACACCTTC.

This rearrangement joins TRBV2 to TRBJ2-4; weak D call: TRBD1 (5 bases). Trimming stripped 2 bases from V and 0 bases from J, with 11 bases between. The CDR3 is 16 amino acids. Germline lookup yields CDR1 SNHLY and CDR2 FYNNEI. Here the CDR3 reads CASSERQGSAKNIQYF. The CDR3 nucleotides read TGTGCCAGCAGTGAACGGCAGGGATCAGCCAAAAACATTCAGTACTTC.

The CDR3 reads CASRSWTGEAEAFF. The CDR3 bases are TGTGCCAGCAGATCGTGGACAGGGGAGGCGGAAGCTTTCTTT. The rearrangement joins TRBV2 to TRBJ1-1; the match to TRBD1 covers 9 bases. Trimming took 6 bases from V and 8 from J; bases not matched to a gene: 10. CDR3 length: 14 residues. Germline CDR1 reads SNHLY; CDR2 reads FYNNEI.

V and J are TRBV14 and TRBJ1-3; weak D call: TRBD1 (5 bases). CDR3 size: 15 residues. Looked up from germline, CDR1 is SGHDN and CDR2 is FVKESK. Trimming left V 1 base short and J 9 bases short, with 16 bases between. The CDR3 region has the DNA TGTGCCAGCAGCCAAGCCCACCGGAAGGGGTCCACCATATATTTT. As protein: CASSQAHRKGSTIYF.

The rearrangement uses TRBV7-2 and TRBJ2-3, with 7 bases lining up with TRBD1. J was trimmed by 8 bases and V by 4 bases; bases with no gene match: 3. Per the germline V gene, CDR1 is SGHTA and CDR2 is FQGNSA. The CDR3 totals 12 residues. The CDR3 nucleotides read TGTGCCAGCAGCTCAGCAGGGGGTACGCAGTATTTT. Its translation: CASSSAGGTQYF. The variable domain in full, with the rest retrieved from reference TRBV7-2 and TRBJ2-3, is GAGVSQSPSNKVTEKGKDVELRCDPISGHTALYWYRQSLGQGLEFLIYFQGNSAPDKSGLPSDRFSAERTGGSVSTLTIQRTQQEDSAVYLCASSSAGGTQYFGPGTRLTVL.

This clone was detected only once. This chain uses TRBV30 with TRBJ1-1, with TRBD1 as a possible D gene (6 bases). The germline V and J ends were trimmed by 4 bases and 2 bases, with 11 bases remaining between them. The CDR3 extends over 13 amino acids. From germline, CDR1 is GTSNPN and CDR2 SVGIG (reference sequence). The CDR3 region is CAWIGQPNTEAFF. The DNA of the CDR3 is TGTGCCTGGATTGGACAGCCTAACACTGAAGCTTTCTTT.

This clone was found once. The chain combines TRBV7-9 with TRBJ2-3; D possibly corresponds to TRBD1 (6 bases). This CDR3 contains 14 residues. Germline CDR1 and CDR2: SEHNR and FQNEAQ (reference sequence). Trimming removed 4 bases from V and 3 bases from J, with 11 bases in between. The DNA for the CDR3 is TGTGCCAGCAGCTGGACCACAGGGACAGATACGCAGTATTTT. Its translation: CASSWTTGTDTQYF.